These 5 T cell receptor beta chains came from one sample sequenced in a study of T cell responses to AZD1222 COVID-19 vaccine. Clones were read by immunoSEQ multiplex PCR, and TCRdb kept only the in-frame ones, dropping some. The table includes under 200,000 clones, about 92% detected once. The specimen comprised peripheral blood, sampled on day 0 of MenACWY control vaccination. The receptors come from an adult in good health.

The genes are TRBV4-2 and TRBJ2-3; maybe TRBD2 (5 bases). Germline CDR1 is LGHNA and CDR2 is YNFKEQ. V was shortened by 0 bases and J by 10 bases, with 11 bases between the two germline ends. The CDR3 contains 13 residues. The CDR3 sequence is CASSQDLATAQYF. The CDR3 bases are TGTGCCAGCAGCCAAGATCTAGCAACAGCGCAGTATTTT.

The chain combines TRBV7-9 with TRBJ2-7, with 7 bases lining up with TRBD1. With 5 bases clipped from V and 0 bases from J, the junction kept 10 bases outside the gene matches. This CDR3 has 16 residues. Germline lookup yields CDR1 SEHNR and CDR2 FQNEAQ (reference sequence). The DNA for the CDR3 is TGTGCCAGCAGCCCAGCCGGCCGGGACAGCTCCTACGAGCAGTACTTC. It translates to CASSPAGRDSSYEQYF.

This clone qualifies as medium-sized (0.01 to 0.1%). The chain links TRBV6-2 or TRBV6-3 to TRBJ2-1; 9 bases fit TRBD1. The V and J ends lost 2 bases and 1 base, in that order; junction bases with no gene match: 6. The CDR3 length is 17 residues. CDR1 MNHEY and CDR2 SVGEGT come from the germline V gene. Here the CDR3 DNA reads TGTGCCAGCAGTTACCTCAGGGACAGGGCTTCCTACAATGAGCAGTTCTTC. Encoded protein: CASSYLRDRASYNEQFF.

J is TRBJ2-5 and V is TRBV18; TRBD2 might be the D (6 bases). This CDR3 spans 15 amino acids. Germline V lookup: CDR1 KGHSH, CDR2 LQKENI. Trimming stripped 4 bases from V and 1 base from J, with 13 bases between. In DNA, the CDR3 is TGTGCCAGCTCACTTATCCCTAGCGCCCAAGAGACCCAGTACTTC. Its translation is CASSLIPSAQETQYF. Variable domain in full (rest from reference TRBV18 and TRBJ2-5): NAGVMQNPRHLVRRRGQEARLRCSPMKGHSHVYWYRQLPEEGLKFMVYLQKENIIDESGMPKERFSAEFPKEGPSILRIQQVVRGDSAAYFCASSLIPSAQETQYFGPGTRLLVL.

The CDR3 loop reads CASSSRTSMVISQYF. The CDR3 nucleotides are TGTGCCAGCAGTTCTCGGACTAGCATGGTAATTTCCCAGTACTTC. V gene TRBV13 combines with J gene TRBJ2-5; 8 bases agree with TRBD2. The CDR3 contains 15 residues. Germline V gene sequence: CDR1 PRHDT, CDR2 FYEKMQ (reference sequence). The V and J ends lost 6 bases and 9 bases, in that order; junction bases with no gene match: 15.